One T cell receptor (beta chain) is described in this entry. What it binds is unknown. This sample is part of a study of cytomegalovirus exposure and HLA in healthy donors. Study-wide results and limits: The authors enumerated around 150 TCR beta chains as linked to cytomegalovirus.

It was healthy bone marrow donors who served as donors. The PCR was carried out with 60 Vbeta primers and 13 Jbeta primers. Libraries were prepared by immunoSEQ multiplex PCR; TCRdb keeps only in-frame clonotypes and omits some of them. Of about 120,000 clones in the sample, 70% to 90% were seen once. Looked up from germline, CDR1 is PRHDT and CDR2 is FYEKMQ (reference sequence). Trimming cost V 4 bases and J 1 base; bases outside gene matches: 5. This CDR3 has 16 amino acids. The V and J genes are TRBV13 and TRBJ2-5; 11 bases line up with TRBD2. The sequence derives from a man aged 18 to 29 in good health and CMV-seropositive. Sequenced sample: PBMCs. CDR3 sequence reads: CASSSPTSGVQETQYF. The CDR3 DNA is TGTGCCAGCAGCTCGCCGACTAGCGGGGTCCAAGAGACCCAGTACTTC. The full variable domain, with the rest looked up from reference TRBV13 and TRBJ2-5, is AAGVIQSPRHLIKEKRETATLKCYPIPRHDTVYWYQQGPGQDPQFLISFYEKMQSDKGSIPDRFSAQQFSDYHSELNMSSLELGDSALYFCASSSPTSGVQETQYFGPGTRLLVL.